This T cell receptor (beta chain) was found in a study of Ad26.COV2.S vaccination and SARS-CoV-2 variants. The germline V gene encodes CDR1 SGHAT and CDR2 FQNNGV. V was pared by 3 bases and J by 5 bases, with 8 bases of the junction left unmatched. This CDR3 comprises 15 residues. The treatment was: some 20 received Ad26.COV2.S at low or high dose, single or two shots; five or six received placebo; per-sample allocation not given. On day 63 after the first injection, vaccine and placebo recipients gave samples. Data came from immunoSEQ multiplex PCR; TCRdb stores just in-frame clones and leaves some out. The table has roughly 500,000 clones, roughly 87% seen once.

Sequenced material: peripheral blood, taken in a trial of Ad26.COV2.S vaccine versus placebo. The clonotype comes from a person aged 18-60 years who received the Ad26.COV2.S COVID-19 vaccine or a placebo. This chain connects TRBV11-2 to TRBJ2-5; TRBD2 agrees at 8 bases. CDR3: CASSFGTGGFETQYF. In nucleotides, the CDR3 is TGTGCCAGCAGCTTCGGGACGGGAGGGTTTGAGACCCAGTACTTC.